A single T cell receptor (beta chain) is shown here with its context. This sample is part of a study of T cell responses to AZD1222 COVID-19 vaccine. Repertoires were generated with immunoSEQ multiplex PCR, while TCRdb's copy carries only in-frame clones and drops some. This sample has about 100,000 clones, with about 82% found just once. The CDR3 has 14 residues. Germline V lookup: CDR1 MDHEN, CDR2 SYDVKM. Trimming took off 6 bases at V and 5 bases at J, with 16 bases between the two ends. The chain joins TRBV28 to TRBJ2-5, with D maybe TRBD1 (6 bases). This clonotype originated in an adult in good health. Sequencing was performed on peripheral blood, taken on day 0 of AZD1222 vaccination. The chain's CDR3 is CASRPPTGGETQYF. DNA of the CDR3: TGTGCCAGCAGGCCTCCGACAGGTGGGGAGACCCAGTACTTC.